This T cell receptor beta chain was retrieved from a study of blood T cell repertoires in COVID-19. In the study overall: The United States, Italy and Spain provided the acute and convalescent COVID-19 samples.

This clone was counted between two and nine times. Study processing details: Using reference gene primer amplification, nucleated cell counts were estimated. TCRdb's copy holds only in-frame clones and misses some; the assay was immunoSEQ multiplex PCR. D and trimming were read from the DNA, whereas the V and J calls and clone size are those reported in that table. The sample holds 250,000 to 300,000 clones; roughly 90% are singletons and the top ten take about 12%. Followed over time, Seattle patients had been enrolled while infection was active. The TCR was taken from a woman in her 30s with COVID-19, enrolled during active disease. Sequenced: peripheral blood.

The CDR3 loop is CATREGSGANVLTF. CDR3 in DNA: TGCGCCACTAGGGAGGGGTCTGGGGCCAACGTCCTGACTTTC. The chain has TRBV5-1 and TRBJ2-6; 7 positions agree with TRBD2. The CDR3 spans 14 residues. V lost 9 bases and J lost 1; bases outside the gene matches: 4. CDR1 and CDR2 (germline): SGHRS, YFSETQ.